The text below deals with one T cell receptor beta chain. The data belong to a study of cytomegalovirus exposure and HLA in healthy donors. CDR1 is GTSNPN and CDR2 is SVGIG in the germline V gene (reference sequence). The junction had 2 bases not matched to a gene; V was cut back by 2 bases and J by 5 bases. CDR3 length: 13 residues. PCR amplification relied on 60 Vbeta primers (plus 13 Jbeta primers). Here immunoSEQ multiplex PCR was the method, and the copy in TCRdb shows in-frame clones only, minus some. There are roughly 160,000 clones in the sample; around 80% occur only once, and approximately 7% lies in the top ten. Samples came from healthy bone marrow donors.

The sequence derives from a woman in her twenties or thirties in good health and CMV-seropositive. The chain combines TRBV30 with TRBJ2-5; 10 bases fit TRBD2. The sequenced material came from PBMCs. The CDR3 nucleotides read TGTGCCTGGAGTCTAGCGGGGGCGGAGACCCAGTACTTC. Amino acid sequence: CAWSLAGAETQYF. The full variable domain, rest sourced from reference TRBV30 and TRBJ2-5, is SQTIHQWPATLVQPVGSPLSLECTVEGTSNPNLYWYRQAAGRGLQLLFYSVGIGQISSEVPQNLSASRPQDRQFILSSKKLLLSDSGFYLCAWSLAGAETQYFGPGTRLLVL.